A single sample gave rise to the 5 T cell receptor beta chains below, sequenced in a study of technical replicates of blood from a handful of donors. Using immunoSEQ multiplex PCR, the repertoire was profiled, and TCRdb retains in-frame clones only, with some absent. The sample contains tens of thousands of clones, approximately 86% of which appear only once. Sequences were obtained from PBMCs. The receptors were gathered from a human donor in good health. Some clones in this sample may be carry-over from other donors' samples.

V is TRBV6-1 and J is TRBJ2-1, with D tentatively TRBD2 (6 bases). The CDR3 runs 15 residues. The germline V and J ends were trimmed by 2 bases and 7 bases, with 15 bases remaining between them. CDR1 is MNHNS and CDR2 is SASEGT in the germline V gene. The CDR3 DNA is TGTGCCAGCAGTGAACGGAGGGCCTATTGGAATGAGCAGTTCTTC. The encoded protein is CASSERRAYWNEQFF.

The chain links TRBV9 to TRBJ2-7; 9 nucleotides align to TRBD1. The V gene end was trimmed by 0 bases and the J gene end by 6 bases; junction bases not matched to a gene: 1. This CDR3 contains 13 residues. Germline assignment: CDR1 SGDLS and CDR2 YYNGEE. The CDR3 DNA follows: TGTGCCAGCAGCGTAGAGGACAGGGGCGAGCAGTACTTC. Amino acids: CASSVEDRGEQYF.

A single count supports this clone. The chain employs TRBV10-1 and TRBJ1-2; D unresolved. The V gene lost 2 bases and the J gene lost 4 bases, with 14 bases spanning the gap. Germline CDR1 WNHNN, CDR2 SYGVQD (reference sequence). This CDR3 region has 15 residues. This CDR3 is CASSEVPGSGYGYTF. The CDR3 coding sequence is TGCGCCAGCAGTGAGGTCCCCGGTTCTGGCTATGGCTACACCTTC.

This clone has a single count. The chain links TRBV7-6 to TRBJ1-5, with D unresolved. Germline V lookup: CDR1 SGHVS, CDR2 FNYEAQ. Trimming took 1 base from V and 7 from J, leaving 8 bases between them. The CDR3 runs 13 residues. Written as DNA, the CDR3 is TGTGCCAGCAGCTTAGTTGAGGGCCAGCCCCAGCATTTT. Encoded protein: CASSLVEGQPQHF. The complete variable domain, with remaining parts taken from reference TRBV7-6 and TRBJ1-5, reads GAGVSQSPRYKVTKRGQDVALRCDPISGHVSLYWYRQALGQGPEFLTYFNYEAQQDKSGLPNDRFSAERPEGSISTLTIQRTEQRDSAMYRCASSLVEGQPQHFGDGTRLSIL.

The DNA of the CDR3 is TGTGCCAGCAGCTTAACCCGGGGGGGCGAGCAGTACTTC. This sequence encodes CASSLTRGGEQYF. V and J are TRBV7-7 and TRBJ2-7; 8 bases are shared with TRBD2. Looked up from germline, CDR1 is SSHAT and CDR2 is FNYEAQ (reference sequence). This CDR3 contains 13 residues. V trimming: 2 bases; J trimming: 6 bases; junction bases outside the gene matches: 3.